A single sample is the source of the 8 T cell receptor beta chains below, sequenced in a study of cytomegalovirus exposure and HLA in healthy donors (TCRdb year 2017). The method behind the library was the immunoSEQ multiplex PCR assay. The multiplex PCR relied on a mix of 60 forward primers for TCR Vbeta segments and 13 reverse primers for TCR Jbeta segments. TCRdb took this table from immuneACCESS and kept in-frame rearrangements with V and J called. Such tables lack part of the clones; where checked against another copy, unresolved V genes explain under half of the gap, and the rest is unexplained. The sample profile shows approximately 170,000 clones; around three quarters of them were found once. Jointly, the top ten make up around 1.5% of the sample. Sequenced material: PBMCs. The receptors come from a man in his forties in good health and CMV-seronegative.

This clone was detected a few times. CDR3 DNA: TGTGCCAGCAGTTTCGGGACAGGGTGGGATACGCAGTATTTT. Protein sequence: CASSFGTGWDTQYF. This rearrangement joins TRBV27 to TRBJ2-3; 9 nucleotides line up with TRBD1. The V gene's germline CDR1 is MNHEY and CDR2 SMNVEV (reference sequence). The CDR3 contains 14 residues. J gave up 6 bases and V 3 bases, and 4 bases lay outside the gene matches.

The J gene is TRBJ2-1, the V gene TRBV4-2; 10 bases agree with TRBD2. Germline CDR1 is LGHNA and CDR2 is YNFKEQ. The CDR3 is made up of 17 amino acids. V was pared by 1 base and J by 3 bases, with 6 bases of the junction left unmatched. The CDR3 protein is CASSQVSSGGYYNEQFF. CDR3 coding DNA: TGTGCCAGCAGCCAAGTATCTAGCGGGGGATACTACAATGAGCAGTTCTTC.

V usage is TRBV5-1 and J usage is TRBJ2-2; TRBD1 agrees at 10 bases. Germline assignment: CDR1 SGHRS and CDR2 YFSETQ. J lost 4 bases, V lost 4 bases, and 4 bases had no gene match. There are 15 residues in the CDR3. CDR3 loop: CASSHDRGRTGELFF. The CDR3 DNA follows: TGCGCCAGCAGCCACGACAGGGGGCGCACCGGGGAGCTGTTTTTT.

The V and J genes are TRBV19 and TRBJ2-1; D may be TRBD1 (6 bases). The V and J ends lost 5 bases and 5 bases respectively, with 13 bases between them. CDR3 length: 14 residues. The germline V gene encodes CDR1 LNHDA and CDR2 SQIVND (reference sequence). CDR3 bases: TGTGCCAGTAGTGAGACAGGTGGTCACAATGAGCAGTTCTTC. This translates into CASSETGGHNEQFF.

V and J are TRBV19 and TRBJ1-2; no clear D gene. CDR1 LNHDA and CDR2 SQIVND come from the germline V gene (reference sequence). The CDR3 is made up of 11 amino acids. Trimming left V 3 bases short and J 10 bases short, with 9 bases between. CDR3 bases: TGTGCCAGTAGTATGCAGATATACTACACCTTC. Translated: CASSMQIYYTF. Supplemented by reference TRBV19 and TRBJ1-2, the full variable domain reads DGGITQSPKYLFRKEGQNVTLSCEQNLNHDAMYWYRQDPGQGLRLIYYSQIVNDFQKGDIAEGYSVSREKKESFPLTVTSAQKNPTAFYLCASSMQIYYTFGSGTRLTVV.

This chain connects TRBV6-1 to TRBJ1-5, with 11 bases lining up with TRBD1. This CDR3 has 15 amino acids. Trimming removed 8 bases from V and 6 bases from J; junction bases left unmatched: 9. Germline assignment: CDR1 MNHNS and CDR2 SASEGT. The CDR3 region is CASFRGGTGGQPQHF. The CDR3 coding sequence is TGTGCCAGCTTTCGAGGGGGGACAGGGGGTCAGCCCCAGCATTTT.

The V gene is TRBV9, the J gene TRBJ2-1, with a tentative D call TRBD1 (5 bases). The CDR3 is 17 residues long. Trimming stripped 1 base from V and 5 bases from J, with 19 bases between. Per germline, CDR1 SGDLS and CDR2 YYNGEE. The CDR3 coding sequence is TGTGCCAGCAGCGTATCCAGGGTATCGCCCGATCACAATGAGCAGTTCTTC. It encodes CASSVSRVSPDHNEQFF.

The chain combines TRBV9 with TRBJ2-1; 8 bases map to TRBD2. Germline CDR1 reads SGDLS; CDR2 reads YYNGEE. V lost 4 bases, J lost 5 bases, and 5 bases stayed unmatched. The length of the CDR3 is 14 residues. The CDR3 reads CASSKTSDHNEQFF. In DNA, the CDR3 is TGTGCCAGCAGCAAGACTAGCGACCACAATGAGCAGTTCTTC.